Following are 12 T cell receptor beta chains from one sample sequenced in a study of blood T cell repertoires in COVID-19. Produced via immunoSEQ multiplex PCR; TCRdb's table is partial and in-frame only. The sample consists of tens of thousands of clones, 70% to 90% of them appearing once. Sequencing used PBMCs or T cells enriched from blood (not recorded which). All receptors derive from a woman between 40 and 55 years old who had recovered from COVID-19.

CDR3 residues: CASSSRTSGAGSYNEQFF. CDR3 nucleotide sequence: TGTGCCAGTAGTTCTCGGACTAGCGGGGCCGGGTCCTACAATGAGCAGTTCTTC. The chain carries TRBV19 and TRBJ2-1, with 12 bases lining up with TRBD2. The CDR3 is made up of 18 amino acids. Germline V gene sequence: CDR1 LNHDA, CDR2 SQIVND (reference sequence). Trimming at V came to 5 bases and at J to 1 base, leaving 9 bases not matched to a gene.

This clone has only a few counts. The chain carries TRBV6-5 and TRBJ2-5, with 7 bases identical to TRBD2. This CDR3 has 15 residues. Unmatched junction bases numbered 6, after V lost 4 bases and J lost 1 base. CDR1 is MNHEY and CDR2 is SVGAGI in the germline V gene. The CDR3 region has the DNA TGTGCCAGCAGTTTTCGAGCGGGGTCCCAAGAGACCCAGTACTTC. Translated, it gives CASSFRAGSQETQYF.

The chain joins TRBV7-9 to TRBJ1-3, with D hard to call. The CDR3 has 17 amino acids. V lost 0 bases, J lost 4 bases, and 16 bases lay in between. Germline V lookup: CDR1 SEHNR, CDR2 FQNEAQ (reference sequence). CDR3 loop: CASSLATVEGEGNTIYF. CDR3 nucleotide sequence: TGTGCCAGCAGCTTAGCCACGGTTGAGGGTGAAGGAAACACCATATATTTT.

This clone appeared once. This chain's CDR3 is CASRGGGQFHGYTF. DNA of the CDR3: TGTGCCAGCAGGGGCGGGGGGCAGTTCCATGGCTACACCTTC. The J gene is TRBJ1-2, the V gene TRBV27; weak D call: TRBD1 (6 bases). Trimming stripped 6 bases from V and 6 bases from J, with 17 bases between. This CDR3 is 14 amino acids long. Looked up from germline, CDR1 is MNHEY and CDR2 is SMNVEV (reference sequence).

This clone was recorded only once. V usage is TRBV6-5 and J usage is TRBJ1-2, with a possible D match to TRBD1 (6 bases). CDR3 length: 13 amino acids. Trimming stripped 2 bases from V and 2 bases from J, with 6 bases between. Germline CDR1 MNHEY, CDR2 SVGAGI. The CDR3 DNA is TGTGCCAGCAGTTACGGACAGAACTATGGCTACACCTTC. It encodes CASSYGQNYGYTF.

The rearrangement uses TRBV11-2 and TRBJ2-7; maybe TRBD2 (7 bases). There are 16 residues in the CDR3. Trimming removed 4 bases at V and 2 bases at J, with 18 bases between. Germline V gives CDR1 SGHAT, CDR2 FQNNGV. CDR3 nucleotide sequence: TGTGCCAGCAGCTATAGGGGAGGGGGGGACACCTACGAGCAGTACTTC. Translated, it gives CASSYRGGGDTYEQYF.

The CDR3: CASSETWSSYNEQFF. Here the CDR3 DNA reads TGTGCCAGCAGTGAAACATGGAGCTCCTACAATGAGCAGTTCTTC. J is TRBJ2-1 and V is TRBV6-1; D is undetermined. Germline CDR1 and CDR2: MNHNS and SASEGT. V was clipped by 2 bases and J by 0 bases, with 8 bases between them. This CDR3 contains 15 residues.

The chain is built from TRBV10-3 and TRBJ1-5; 8 nucleotides match TRBD1. Looked up from germline, CDR1 is ENHRY and CDR2 is SYGVKD. The CDR3 runs to 13 residues. With 6 bases clipped from V and 6 bases from J, the junction kept 4 bases outside the gene matches. CDR3 in amino acids: CAISSGGRQPQHF. DNA of the CDR3: TGTGCCATCAGCTCAGGGGGCCGTCAGCCCCAGCATTTT.

V usage is TRBV9 and J usage is TRBJ2-7; weak D call: TRBD2 (7 bases). This CDR3 is 14 amino acids long. CDR1 is SGDLS, CDR2 YYNGEE, per germline. V shed 3 bases and J shed 4 bases, with 14 bases lying between them. The CDR3 protein is CASSAGGTRYEQYF. For the CDR3, the DNA is TGTGCCAGCAGCGCCGGGGGGACACGATACGAGCAGTACTTC.

The chain has TRBV25-1 and TRBJ1-3; D may be TRBD1 (6 bases). The CDR3 runs to 14 residues. Trimming removed 4 bases from V and 4 bases from J, with 11 bases in between. Germline V gene data show CDR1 as MGHDK and CDR2 as SYGVNS. The CDR3 loop is CASSAGGAGNTIYF. The CDR3 nucleotides are TGTGCCAGCAGTGCTGGGGGGGCCGGAAACACCATATATTTT.

This sequence joins TRBV7-2 and TRBJ2-3; D uncertain. The CDR3 consists of 17 residues. From germline, CDR1 is SGHTA and CDR2 FQGNSA. Trimming took 1 base from V and 4 from J, leaving 18 bases between them. The CDR3 here is CASSLGDTLSTADTQYF. For the CDR3, the DNA is TGTGCCAGCAGCTTAGGAGACACACTTTCCACCGCAGATACGCAGTATTTT.

The J gene is TRBJ2-7, the V gene TRBV10-2; a possible D gene is TRBD1 (6 bases). Germline assignment: CDR1 WSHSY and CDR2 SAAADI. V lost 2 bases and J lost 3, with 17 bases in between. This CDR3 is 16 amino acids long. In DNA, the CDR3 is TGCGCCAGCAGTGAGAGGGACAAGGGAAAGGGCTACGAGCAGTACTTC. This codes for CASSERDKGKGYEQYF.